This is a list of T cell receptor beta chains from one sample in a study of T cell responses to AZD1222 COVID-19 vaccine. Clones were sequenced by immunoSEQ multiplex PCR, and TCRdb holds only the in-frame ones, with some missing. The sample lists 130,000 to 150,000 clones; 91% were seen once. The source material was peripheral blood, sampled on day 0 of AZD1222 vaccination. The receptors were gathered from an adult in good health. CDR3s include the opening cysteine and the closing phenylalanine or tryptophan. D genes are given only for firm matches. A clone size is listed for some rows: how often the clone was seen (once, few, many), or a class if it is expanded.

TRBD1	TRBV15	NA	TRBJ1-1	CATSSGTGGLTEAFF	TGTGCCACCAGCAGTGGTACAGGGGGGTTGACTGAAGCTTTCTTT
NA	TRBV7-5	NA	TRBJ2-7	CARSLIWRGPYEQYF	TGTGCCAGAAGCTTAATCTGGAGGGGGCCCTACGAGCAGTACTTC
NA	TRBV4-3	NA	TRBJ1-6	CASSQDRQLTNSPLHF	TGCGCCAGCAGCCAAGATAGACAGCTGACTAATTCACCCCTCCACTTT
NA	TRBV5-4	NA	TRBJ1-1	CASSFVGANTEAFF	TGTGCCAGCAGCTTTGTGGGGGCGAACACTGAAGCTTTCTTT
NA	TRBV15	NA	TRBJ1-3	CATSISGDLSGNTIYF	TGTGCCACCAGCATCTCAGGGGATTTGTCCGGAAACACCATATATTTT
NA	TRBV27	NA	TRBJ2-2	CASSLTLPAYTGELFF	TGTGCCAGCAGTTTAACCCTCCCTGCCTACACCGGGGAGCTGTTTTTT
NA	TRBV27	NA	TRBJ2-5	CASSLGSKETQYF	TGTGCCAGCAGTTTAGGCAGTAAAGAGACCCAGTACTTC
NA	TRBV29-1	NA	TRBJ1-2	CSVHTGNGYTF	TGCAGCGTACACACAGGGAACGGCTACACCTTC
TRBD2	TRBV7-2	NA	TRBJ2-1	CASSPRTSGRLFF	TGTGCCAGCAGCCCGCGGACTAGCGGGAGACTGTTCTTC
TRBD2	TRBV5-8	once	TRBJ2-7	CASSLGYAGGPHEQYF	TGTGCCAGCAGCTTGGGTTACGCGGGAGGGCCCCACGAGCAGTACTTC
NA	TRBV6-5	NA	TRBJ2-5	CASSYSGELGETQYF	TGTGCCAGCAGTTACTCGGGGGAGTTAGGTGAGACCCAGTACTTC
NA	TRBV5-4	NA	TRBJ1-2	CASSLGGSPYGYTF	TGTGCCAGCAGCCTGGGGGGATCTCCCTATGGCTACACCTTC
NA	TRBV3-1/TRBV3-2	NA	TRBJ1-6	CASRIGGHWALHF	TGTGCCAGCAGGATTGGGGGGCATTGGGCCCTCCACTTT
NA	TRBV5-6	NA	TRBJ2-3	CASSFGSDPTQYF	TGTGCCAGCAGCTTTGGCTCCGACCCTACGCAGTATTTT
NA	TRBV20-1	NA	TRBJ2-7	CSARDGYEQYF	TGCAGTGCTAGAGATGGTTACGAGCAGTACTTC
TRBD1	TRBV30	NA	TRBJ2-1	CAWSGQGQADNEQFF	TGTGCCTGGAGCGGACAGGGTCAGGCGGACAATGAGCAGTTCTTC
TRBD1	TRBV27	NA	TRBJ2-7	CASSRQPSGTGGYEQYF	TGTGCCAGCAGCCGACAACCCTCCGGGACAGGGGGTTACGAGCAGTACTTC
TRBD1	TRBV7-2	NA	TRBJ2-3	CASSGTAGNTQYF	TGTGCCAGCAGCGGGACAGCTGGGAATACGCAGTATTTT
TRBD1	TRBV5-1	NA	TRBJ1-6	CASRSTPGQGNSPLHF	TGCGCCAGCAGATCGACGCCGGGACAGGGAAATTCACCCCTCCACTTT
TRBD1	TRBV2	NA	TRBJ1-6	CASLSRAGQGRSPLHF	TGTGCCAGCCTATCTCGGGCGGGACAGGGACGTTCACCCCTCCACTTT
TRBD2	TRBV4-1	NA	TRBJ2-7	CASSQGASGTIYEQYF	TGCGCCAGCAGCCAAGGGGCTAGCGGGACTATCTACGAGCAGTACTTC
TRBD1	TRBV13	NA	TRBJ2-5	CASSYRDRAETQYF	TGTGCCAGCAGCTACCGGGACAGGGCAGAGACCCAGTACTTC
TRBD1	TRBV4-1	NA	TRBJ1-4	CASSQDWGQGDEKLFF	TGCGCCAGCAGCCAAGATTGGGGACAGGGGGATGAAAAACTGTTTTTT
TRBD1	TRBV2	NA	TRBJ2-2	CASRTGGVPWLFF	TGTGCCAGCAGAACAGGGGGCGTCCCATGGCTGTTTTTT
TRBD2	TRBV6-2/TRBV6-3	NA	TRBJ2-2	CASSYSRLAGRAGELFF	TGTGCCAGCAGTTACTCGAGACTAGCGGGCAGGGCCGGGGAGCTGTTTTTT
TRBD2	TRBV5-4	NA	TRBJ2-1	CASSLARTSGPLRNEQFF	TGTGCCAGCAGCTTGGCTCGGACTAGCGGACCCCTCAGGAATGAGCAGTTCTTC
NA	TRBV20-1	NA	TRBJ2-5	CSASQAVQETQYF	TGCAGTGCTAGTCAAGCGGTCCAAGAGACCCAGTACTTC
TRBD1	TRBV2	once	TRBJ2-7	CAGRDREQPWEQYF	TGTGCCGGGCGGGACAGGGAGCAGCCCTGGGAGCAGTACTTC
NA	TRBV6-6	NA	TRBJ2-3	CASRRLSADTQYF	TGTGCCAGCAGAAGACTTAGCGCAGATACGCAGTATTTT
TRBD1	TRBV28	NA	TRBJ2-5	CASTYEGAAQETQYF	TGTGCCAGCACCTACGAGGGGGCAGCCCAAGAGACCCAGTACTTC
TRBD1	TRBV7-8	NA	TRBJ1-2	CASSLRALLATGGNYGYTF	TGTGCCAGCAGCTTACGTGCGCTCCTAGCAACAGGGGGAAACTATGGCTACACCTTC
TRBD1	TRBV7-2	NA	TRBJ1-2	CASSPALGTVDGGYTF	TGTGCCAGCAGCCCGGCACTCGGGACAGTGGATGGTGGCTACACCTTC
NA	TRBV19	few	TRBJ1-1	CASRIGGATWNTEAFF	TGTGCCAGTAGGATAGGAGGGGCCACATGGAACACTGAAGCTTTCTTT
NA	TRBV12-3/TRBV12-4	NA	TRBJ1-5	CASSWGGNQPQHF	TGTGCCAGCAGTTGGGGGGGAAATCAGCCCCAGCATTTT
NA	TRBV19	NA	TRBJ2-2	CASSSHGLNTGELFF	TGTGCCAGTAGTTCCCACGGTTTGAACACCGGGGAGCTGTTTTTT
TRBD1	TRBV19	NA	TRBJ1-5	CASSWTGFSNQPQHF	TGTGCCAGTAGCTGGACAGGGTTTAGCAATCAGCCCCAGCATTTT
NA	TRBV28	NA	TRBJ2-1	CASSRKPYNEQFF	TGTGCCAGCAGTCGTAAGCCCTACAATGAGCAGTTCTTC
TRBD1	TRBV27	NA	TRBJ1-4	CASRNRGPFEKLFF	TGTGCCAGCAGGAACAGGGGGCCTTTTGAAAAACTGTTTTTT
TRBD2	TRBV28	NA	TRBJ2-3	CASLAEFTQYF	TGTGCCAGCCTAGCGGAATTTACGCAGTATTTT
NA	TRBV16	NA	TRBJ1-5	CASSQSPGPTYTQPQHF	TGTGCCAGCAGCCAATCTCCGGGACCCACTTATACTCAGCCCCAGCATTTT
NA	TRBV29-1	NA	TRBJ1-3	CSVESPASGNTIYF	TGCAGCGTTGAAAGCCCTGCCTCTGGAAACACCATATATTTT
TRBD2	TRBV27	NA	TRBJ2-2	CAKRPGGGNDGELFF	TGTGCCAAAAGGCCTGGCGGGGGGAACGACGGGGAGCTGTTTTTT
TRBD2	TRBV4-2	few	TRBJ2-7	CASSQVGGPGYEQYF	TGTGCCAGCAGCCAAGTGGGAGGGCCAGGGTACGAGCAGTACTTC
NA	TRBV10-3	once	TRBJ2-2	CAISDWERDTGELFF	TGTGCCATCAGTGATTGGGAGCGGGACACCGGGGAGCTGTTTTTT
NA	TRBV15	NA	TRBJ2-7	CATSRQRDGAGEQYF	TGTGCCACCAGCAGACAACGGGACGGTGCAGGTGAGCAGTACTTC
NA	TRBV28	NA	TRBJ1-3	CASSLSAPGGSGNTIYF	TGTGCCAGCAGTTTATCGGCACCTGGAGGCTCTGGAAACACCATATATTTT
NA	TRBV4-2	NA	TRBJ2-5	CASSQRTGTETQYF	TGTGCCAGCAGCCAGAGAACAGGGACCGAGACCCAGTACTTC
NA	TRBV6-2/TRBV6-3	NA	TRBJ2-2	CASSLAGELFF	TGTGCCAGCAGTCTCGCCGGGGAGCTGTTTTTT
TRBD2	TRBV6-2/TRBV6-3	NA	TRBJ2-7	CASSYPKLAGRAGEQYF	TGTGCCAGCAGTTACCCGAAACTAGCGGGGCGAGCGGGGGAGCAGTACTTC
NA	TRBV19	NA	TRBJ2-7	CASSIGGSYEQYF	TGTGCCAGTAGTATTGGTGGCAGCTACGAGCAGTACTTC
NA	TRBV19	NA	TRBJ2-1	CASSVRGTVYNEQFF	TGTGCCAGTAGTGTCCGGGGTACAGTCTACAATGAGCAGTTCTTC
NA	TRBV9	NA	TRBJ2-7	CASSPSGIPYEQYF	TGTGCCAGCAGCCCGTCAGGGATTCCCTACGAGCAGTACTTC
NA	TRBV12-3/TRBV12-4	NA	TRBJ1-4	CASSLRGREKLFF	TGTGCCAGCAGTTTGAGGGGGAGGGAAAAACTGTTTTTT
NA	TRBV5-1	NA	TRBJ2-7	CASSSDYEQYF	TGCGCCAGCAGCTCGGACTACGAGCAGTACTTC
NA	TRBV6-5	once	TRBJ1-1	CASRAGLNTEAFF	TGTGCCAGCAGGGCAGGGTTGAACACTGAAGCTTTCTTT
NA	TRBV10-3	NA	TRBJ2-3	CAISGGSYTDTQYF	TGTGCCATCAGTGGGGGCTCTTACACAGATACGCAGTATTTT
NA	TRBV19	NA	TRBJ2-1	CASSPSTLSSYNEQFF	TGTGCCAGTAGTCCGTCGACACTGAGCTCCTACAATGAGCAGTTCTTC
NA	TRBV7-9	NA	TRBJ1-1	CASSRGMGNTEAFF	TGTGCCAGCAGCCGAGGTATGGGGAACACTGAAGCTTTCTTT
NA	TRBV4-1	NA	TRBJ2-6	CASSQVMMSGANVLTF	TGCGCCAGCAGCCAAGTTATGATGTCTGGGGCCAACGTCCTGACTTTC